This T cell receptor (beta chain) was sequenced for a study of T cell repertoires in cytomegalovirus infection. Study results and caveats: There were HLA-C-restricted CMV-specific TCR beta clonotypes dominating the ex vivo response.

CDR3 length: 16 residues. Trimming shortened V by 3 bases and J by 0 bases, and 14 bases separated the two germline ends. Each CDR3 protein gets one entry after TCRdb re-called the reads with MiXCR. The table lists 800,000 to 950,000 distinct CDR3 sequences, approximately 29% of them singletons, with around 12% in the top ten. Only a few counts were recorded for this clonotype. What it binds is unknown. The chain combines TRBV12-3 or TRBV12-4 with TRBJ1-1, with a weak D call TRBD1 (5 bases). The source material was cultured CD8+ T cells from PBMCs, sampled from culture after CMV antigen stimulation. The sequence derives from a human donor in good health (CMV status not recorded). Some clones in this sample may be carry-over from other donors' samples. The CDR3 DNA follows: TGTGCCAGCAGTTTTACAGCGGGACGGCTGAACACTGAAGCTTTCTTT. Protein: CASSFTAGRLNTEAFF.